Listed below are T cell receptor beta chains from one sample, sequenced in a study of blood T cell repertoires in COVID-19. Assay used: immunoSEQ multiplex PCR; TCRdb lists only in-frame clones, some missing. Of some 330,000 clones in the sample, more than 75% were seen once. The sequenced material came from PBMCs or T cells enriched from blood (not recorded which). All receptors derive from a man in his forties in a cohort exposed to, infected with or recovered from COVID-19 (not recorded which). Each CDR3 is given without its conserved first and last residue.

j_gene: TRBJ2-1
v_gene: TRBV19
CDR3aa: ASSSTGTSVVNEQF

j_gene: TRBJ2-3
v_gene: TRBV29-1
CDR3aa: SVEDRVSSFTDTQY

j_gene: TRBJ2-7
v_gene: TRBV7-6
CDR3aa: ASSLDRTSGYEQY

j_gene: TRBJ2-1
v_gene: TRBV7-6
CDR3aa: ASSLIAGSSYNEQF

j_gene: TRBJ1-2
v_gene: TRBV3-1/TRBV3-2
CDR3aa: ASSPSRLLYRYGYT

j_gene: TRBJ2-7
v_gene: TRBV7-9
CDR3aa: ASSLSVTGDYEQY

j_gene: TRBJ1-1
v_gene: TRBV30
CDR3aa: AYQTSNTEAF

j_gene: TRBJ2-3
v_gene: TRBV7-9
CDR3aa: ASSSPGVGRTDTQY

j_gene: TRBJ2-1
v_gene: TRBV5-4
CDR3aa: ASSSETGSHEQF

j_gene: TRBJ2-7
v_gene: TRBV19
CDR3aa: ASSMVGDPYEQY

j_gene: TRBJ2-1
v_gene: TRBV3-1/TRBV3-2
CDR3aa: ASSQERAAGLAPTQF

j_gene: TRBJ2-1
v_gene: TRBV11-2
CDR3aa: ASSSTLAESAYNEQF

j_gene: TRBJ2-2
v_gene: TRBV6-2/TRBV6-3
CDR3aa: ASSYPGSGDTGELF

j_gene: TRBJ1-1
v_gene: TRBV5-6
CDR3aa: ASSLAQGSNFMNTEAF

j_gene: TRBJ2-2
v_gene: TRBV6-5
CDR3aa: ASRLPGQGTGELF

j_gene: TRBJ1-3
v_gene: TRBV7-9
CDR3aa: ASSLGQGAFGSGNTIY

j_gene: TRBJ1-5
v_gene: TRBV2
CDR3aa: ASSDRGFQPQH

j_gene: TRBJ1-3
v_gene: TRBV6-1
CDR3aa: ASSETGAGNYGNTIY

j_gene: TRBJ1-2
v_gene: TRBV6-1
CDR3aa: ASSERTGPYGYT

j_gene: TRBJ2-4
v_gene: TRBV3-1/TRBV3-2
CDR3aa: ASSQGLNIQY

j_gene: TRBJ2-2
v_gene: TRBV5-5
CDR3aa: ASSPSPAGSTTGELF

j_gene: TRBJ2-5
v_gene: TRBV13
CDR3aa: ASRGQGDQETQY

j_gene: TRBJ1-2
v_gene: TRBV5-8
CDR3aa: ASSRRGQGDGYT

j_gene: TRBJ2-7
v_gene: TRBV7-9
CDR3aa: ASSTSGTGPYEQY

j_gene: TRBJ2-1
v_gene: TRBV19
CDR3aa: ASSKGRGRGEQF